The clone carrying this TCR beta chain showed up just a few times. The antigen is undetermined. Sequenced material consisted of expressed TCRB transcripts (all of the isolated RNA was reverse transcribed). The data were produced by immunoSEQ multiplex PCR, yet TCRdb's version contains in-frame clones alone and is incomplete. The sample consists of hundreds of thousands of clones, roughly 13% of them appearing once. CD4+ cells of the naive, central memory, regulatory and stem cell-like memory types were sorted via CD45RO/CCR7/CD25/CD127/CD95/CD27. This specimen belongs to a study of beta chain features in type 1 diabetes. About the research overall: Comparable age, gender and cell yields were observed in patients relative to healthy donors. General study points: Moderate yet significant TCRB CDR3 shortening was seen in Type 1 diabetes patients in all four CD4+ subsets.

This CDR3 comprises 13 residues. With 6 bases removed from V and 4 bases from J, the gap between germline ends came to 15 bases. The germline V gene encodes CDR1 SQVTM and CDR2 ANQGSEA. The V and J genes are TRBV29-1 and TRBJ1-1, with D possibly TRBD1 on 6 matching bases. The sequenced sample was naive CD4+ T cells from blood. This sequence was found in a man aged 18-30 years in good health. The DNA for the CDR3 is TGCAGCGTGCAGGGGACCAGGGCCACTGAAGCTTTCTTT. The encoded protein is CSVQGTRATEAFF.